This TCR beta chain originates from a study of T cell repertoires in cytomegalovirus infection. As for the study in general: Recently described HLA-C-restricted plus well-studied HLA-B-restricted CMV epitopes were used. Public TCR beta signatures were indicative of both CMV infection and a matching HLA type. Broader study findings: Clonotypes of TCR beta that were HLA-C-restricted and CMV-specific dominated the ex vivo response.

Per germline, CDR1 SNHLY and CDR2 FYNNEI. The CDR3 runs to 13 residues. With 7 bases removed from V and 3 bases from J, the gap between germline ends came to 13 bases. Each CDR3 protein gets one entry after TCRdb re-called the reads with MiXCR. This sample has approximately 590,000 distinct CDR3 sequences, with just under 40% found just once. A word on this clonotype: Its antigen is as yet unknown.

This TCR came from a human donor in good health (CMV status not recorded). Some clones in this sample may be carry-over from other donors' samples. The source material was cultured PBMCs, sampled from culture after CMV antigen stimulation. This chain joins TRBV2 and TRBJ2-7; D is undetermined. CDR3 region: CASTLARIYEQYF. In DNA form, the CDR3 reads TGTGCCAGCACCCTCGCAAGGATCTACGAGCAGTACTTC.